This TCR beta chain emerged from a study of monozygotic twins with inflammatory bowel disease. From its re-call of the 5' RACE reads, TCRdb lists each CDR3 protein once, without DNA. Its listing shows around 150,000 distinct CDR3 sequences. The CDR3 is made up of 15 amino acids. CDR1 and CDR2 (germline): SGHAT, FQNNGV. Sequenced input: blood. The genes are TRBV11-2 and TRBJ2-1; TCRdb's D call of TRBD1 is untestable without DNA. The clonotype comes from a human donor with ulcerative colitis or Crohn's disease, or a healthy co-twin of an affected twin (not recorded which). The CDR3 loop reads CASSIRQGPYNEQFF.